This passage covers 9 T cell receptor beta chains from one sample sequenced in a study of blood T cell repertoires in COVID-19. Here immunoSEQ multiplex PCR was the method, and the copy in TCRdb shows in-frame clones only, minus some. The sample consists of about 190,000 clones, roughly 81% of them appearing once. Sequencing was carried out using peripheral blood. These receptor sequences come from a woman in her seventies with active or convalescent COVID-19.

This clone turned up a few times. Other DNA variants within this sample encode the same CDR3. The genes are TRBV5-1 and TRBJ1-2; tentatively, D is TRBD1 (5 bases). This CDR3 contains 16 residues. CDR1 and CDR2 (germline): SGHRS, YFSETQ. V was cut by 0 bases and J by 0 bases, with 12 bases left in between. The CDR3 is CASSLERGGTNYGYTF. CDR3 nucleotides: TGCGCCAGCAGCTTGGAACGGGGGGGAACTAACTATGGCTACACCTTC.

This clone was found a few times. The chain has TRBV11-2 and TRBJ2-3; TRBD2 agrees at 10 bases. CDR1 is SGHAT and CDR2 is FQNNGV in the germline V gene. CDR3 length equals 17 residues. J lost 10 bases, V lost 2 bases, and 15 bases had no gene match. The CDR3 bases are TGTGCCAGCAGCTTATCTTCCACTAGCGGGAAGATGGGTTCGCAGTATTTT. It yields the protein CASSLSSTSGKMGSQYF.

This chain joins TRBV5-1 and TRBJ1-6; D might be TRBD1 (6 bases). The ends were cut back, 4 bases at V and 10 bases at J, with 18 bases in the middle. The germline CDR1 and CDR2 sequences are SGHRS and YFSETQ. The CDR3 sequence is 15 residues long. CDR3 residues: CASSAQGRVESPLHF. In DNA, the CDR3 is TGCGCCAGCAGCGCCCAGGGGAGGGTTGAATCACCCCTCCACTTT.

The rearrangement joins TRBV29-1 to TRBJ2-7; possibly TRBD2 for D (5 bases). The CDR3 has 12 amino acids. Trimming removed 3 bases from V and 7 bases from J, with 13 bases in between. Germline V gives CDR1 SQVTM, CDR2 ANQGSEA. Here the CDR3 reads CSVETYPGEQYF. In DNA form, the CDR3 reads TGCAGCGTTGAGACATACCCGGGGGAGCAGTACTTC.

The rearrangement links TRBV5-4 to TRBJ2-7; 8 positions match TRBD2. V dropped 0 bases and J dropped 0; count of bases not matched to a gene: 2. Germline V lookup: CDR1 SGHNT, CDR2 YYREEE (reference sequence). CDR3 length: 15 amino acids. The CDR3 nucleotides read TGTGCCAGCAGCTTGGGGAGCGGGAGCTCCTACGAGCAGTACTTC. Amino acid sequence: CASSLGSGSSYEQYF.

The V gene is TRBV19, the J gene TRBJ2-2; D uncertain. The V gene's germline CDR1 is LNHDA and CDR2 SQIVND (reference sequence). V lost 3 bases and J lost 2, with 7 bases in between. The CDR3 spans 14 residues. The CDR3 nucleotides are TGTGCCAGTAGTATCCAGACAAACACCGGGGAGCTGTTTTTT. Translating gives CASSIQTNTGELFF.

This rearrangement joins TRBV27 to TRBJ2-1; 10 bases align to TRBD2. This CDR3 spans 14 amino acids. V lost 5 bases and J lost 14; bases outside the gene matches: 12. Germline CDR1 reads MNHEY; CDR2 reads SMNVEV (reference sequence). The CDR3 spells CASSLAGDSSGEFF. The CDR3 DNA follows: TGTGCCAGCAGTCTAGCGGGAGATTCGAGCGGTGAGTTCTTC.

This chain joins TRBV5-1 and TRBJ2-3, with 9 bases that match TRBD2. Germline CDR1 reads SGHRS; CDR2 reads YFSETQ. V gave up 2 bases and J gave up 2 bases; unmatched junction bases: 6. The CDR3 spans 16 residues. CDR3 in amino acids: CASSFMSGRNTDTQYF. In nucleotides, the CDR3 is TGCGCCAGCAGCTTCATGAGCGGGAGGAACACAGATACGCAGTATTTT.

This rearrangement joins TRBV3-1 (or the pseudogene TRBV3-2) to TRBJ2-2, with 11 bases matching TRBD2. Germline trimming cut 3 bases from V and 4 bases from J; bases unmatched to any gene: 10. The CDR3 totals 18 residues. CDR1 LGHDT and CDR2 YNNKEL come from the germline V gene (reference sequence). CDR3 bases: TGTGCCAGCAGCCACGCCGCCCTAGCGGGAGGATTCACCGGGGAGCTGTTTTTT. Its translation is CASSHAALAGGFTGELFF.